This T cell receptor beta chain emerged from a study of blood T cells in healthy people across ages. Study results and limitations: One million T cells yielded diversity estimates that were considered underestimates. Long-lived donors had more naive CD4+ cells and higher diversity than aged donors.

CDR1 is LGHDT, CDR2 YNNKEL, per germline (reference sequence). The trim removed 4 bases at V and 7 bases at J, leaving 6 bases unmatched. The CDR3 spans 15 residues. This clonotype has only a few counts. Its cognate antigen is unknown. With a J-beta primer mix and a sample-barcoded 5' primer, a second PCR ran about 7 to 11 cycles. Each CDR3 protein gets one entry after TCRdb re-called the 5' RACE reads with MiXCR. The sample has approximately 1.5 million distinct CDR3 sequences; almost 35% are singletons. No fewer than 7 million PBMCs went into each sample. The source material was blood. The rearrangement joins TRBV3-1 to TRBJ2-1, with TRBD2 matching over 11 bases. This clonotype was sampled from a young woman in good health. CDR3 loop: CASSPTGTSGNEQFF. For the CDR3, the DNA is TGTGCCAGCAGCCCTACGGGGACTAGCGGAAATGAGCAGTTCTTC.